The 28 T cell receptor beta chains below were found in one sample sequenced in a study of T cell responses to AZD1222 COVID-19 vaccine (dated by TCRdb to the early 2020s). The library was prepared using the immunoSEQ multiplex PCR assay. Imported from immuneACCESS, the table was reduced by TCRdb to in-frame sequences with V and J called. These copies leave out some clones; in studies compared against another copy, an unresolved V gene accounts for under half, and the cause of the remainder is not known. The sample table records fewer than 150,000 clones; approximately 93% of these occur just once. The ten largest clonotypes hold more than 2.5% of the sample. The sample's time point label, in plain terms: baseline before first vaccination. The source was peripheral blood, collected on day 0 of AZD1222 vaccination. The receptor source for this set is an adult in good health.

The chain uses TRBV3-1 (or the pseudogene TRBV3-2) and TRBJ1-6; 8 bases agree with TRBD1. Per the germline V gene, CDR1 is LGHDT and CDR2 is YNNKEL (reference sequence). The length of the CDR3 is 14 residues. V was clipped by 5 bases and J by 7 bases; unmatched bases: 4. The CDR3 is CASSKQGGNSPLHF. The CDR3 bases are TGTGCCAGCAGCAAACAGGGGGGGAATTCACCCCTCCACTTT.

J is TRBJ2-2 and V is TRBV30; D is possibly TRBD1 (6 bases). The CDR3 contains 14 residues. Per the germline V gene, CDR1 is GTSNPN and CDR2 is SVGIG (reference sequence). Trimming shortened V by 4 bases and J by 1 base, and 10 bases separated the two germline ends. The CDR3, as DNA: TGTGCCTGGAATGGACAGATGAACACCGGGGAGCTGTTTTTT. Protein product: CAWNGQMNTGELFF.

This CDR3 reads CASSLGGGYSYEQYF. The CDR3 DNA reads as TGTGCCAGCAGTTTAGGAGGCGGGTACTCCTACGAGCAGTACTTC. The rearrangement links TRBV28 to TRBJ2-7, with a weak D call TRBD2 (5 bases). Per the germline V gene, CDR1 is MDHEN and CDR2 is SYDVKM. The CDR3 runs to 15 residues. V dropped 2 bases and J dropped 0 bases, with 11 bases sitting between them.

A remark on this clone: Additional DNA sequences in this sample encode the identical CDR3. The chain employs TRBV18 and TRBJ1-5; D is undetermined. The CDR3 is 12 residues long. V was trimmed by 0 bases and J by 4 bases, leaving 1 base between them. CDR1 is KGHSH and CDR2 is LQKENI in the germline V gene. In DNA form, the CDR3 reads TGTGCCAGCTCACCACCTAATCAGCCCCAGCATTTT. As protein: CASSPPNQPQHF.

This clone was found a few times. This chain joins TRBV19 and TRBJ1-5; D perhaps matches TRBD1 (5 bases). Germline loops: CDR1 LNHDA, CDR2 SQIVND (reference sequence). V gave up 7 bases and J gave up 2 bases, with 24 bases separating them. This CDR3 spans 18 amino acids. The CDR3 sequence: CASIGRGGTLWGNQPQHF. CDR3 sequence (DNA): TGTGCCAGTATTGGCCGGGGGGGGACCTTGTGGGGCAATCAGCCCCAGCATTTT.

The chain is built from TRBV28 and TRBJ2-7; the match to TRBD2 covers 16 bases. Germline CDR1 reads MDHEN; CDR2 reads SYDVKM. V gave up 6 bases and J gave up 4 bases; unmatched junction bases: 12. This CDR3 contains 18 residues. This CDR3 reads CASRAGTSGRALYYEQYF. CDR3 nucleotide sequence: TGTGCCAGCAGGGCAGGGACTAGCGGGAGGGCCCTATATTACGAGCAGTACTTC.

The chain uses TRBV27 and TRBJ2-7; a possible D gene is TRBD1 (6 bases). The CDR3 has 14 residues. V dropped 6 bases and J dropped 5 bases, with 17 bases sitting between them. Germline CDR1 MNHEY, CDR2 SMNVEV (reference sequence). The CDR3 coding sequence is TGTGCCAGCAGCCCATCAGGGGTTCTCGACGAGCAGTACTTC. It translates to CASSPSGVLDEQYF.

The chain joins TRBV28 to TRBJ1-1; D remains ambiguous. This CDR3 is 14 amino acids long. Germline CDR1 is MDHEN and CDR2 is SYDVKM. V was pared by 4 bases and J by 6 bases, with 15 bases between. The CDR3 DNA reads TGTGCCAGCAGTTCCCCTTTACACACACCTGAAGCTTTCTTT. It specifies CASSSPLHTPEAFF.

The chain is built from TRBV28 and TRBJ1-5; perhaps TRBD1 as D (5 bases). The germline CDR1 and CDR2 sequences are MDHEN and SYDVKM. Trimming cost V 1 base and J 7 bases, with 17 bases left between them. CDR3 length: 16 residues. CDR3 sequence reads: CASSLSSRRAGQPQHF. DNA for the CDR3: TGTGCCAGCAGTTTATCATCCAGGCGGGCAGGGCAGCCCCAGCATTTT. Supplemented by reference TRBV28 and TRBJ1-5, the full variable domain reads DVKVTQSSRYLVKRTGEKVFLECVQDMDHENMFWYRQDPGLGLRLIYFSYDVKMKEKGDIPEGYSVSREKKERFSLILESASTNQTSMYLCASSLSSRRAGQPQHFGDGTRLSIL.

The chain couples TRBV6-6 to TRBJ1-1; a possible D gene is TRBD1 (6 bases). Trimming left V 6 bases short and J 0 bases short, with 20 bases between. Germline assignment: CDR1 MNHNY and CDR2 SVGAGI (reference sequence). The CDR3 is 17 residues long. CDR3 sequence (DNA): TGTGCCAGCAGCCGACCCCCGGACAGCTACATGAACACTGAAGCTTTCTTT. Translation: CASSRPPDSYMNTEAFF.

The V call is TRBV11-1, the J call TRBJ2-5, with 7 bases fitting TRBD2. The germline gives CDR1 SGHAT, CDR2 FQDESV (reference sequence). The CDR3 loop spans 14 amino acids. V trimming: 5 bases; J trimming: 5 bases; junction bases outside the gene matches: 8. For the CDR3, the DNA is TGTGCCAGCAGCGTACGAGCGGGAAGGGAGACCCAGTACTTC. It yields the protein CASSVRAGRETQYF. Full variable domain (outside the CDR3, taken from reference TRBV11-1 and TRBJ2-5): EAEVAQSPRYKITEKSQAVAFWCDPISGHATLYWYRQILGQGPELLVQFQDESVVDDSQLPKDRFSAERLKGVDSTLKIQPAELGDSAMYLCASSVRAGRETQYFGPGTRLLVL.

The chain recombines TRBV19 with TRBJ1-4, with D possibly TRBD1 on 6 matching bases. Trimming shortened V by 5 bases and J by 8 bases, and 21 bases separated the two germline ends. Germline V gene sequence: CDR1 LNHDA, CDR2 SQIVND (reference sequence). The CDR3 extends over 16 amino acids. The CDR3 loop is CASSPDRSKRREKLFF. CDR3 bases: TGTGCCAGTAGTCCCGACAGGTCCAAGAGGAGGGAAAAACTGTTTTTT.

The chain carries TRBV12-3 or TRBV12-4 and TRBJ1-2, with D possibly being TRBD1 (5 bases). The CDR3 runs 11 residues. V shed 5 bases and J shed 8 bases, with 9 bases lying between them. The CDR3 bases are TGTGCCAGCAGTCTTGGGGACGGCTACACCTTC. It translates to CASSLGDGYTF.

The V call is TRBV2, the J call TRBJ2-1; no definite D call. CDR3 length: 15 residues. Per germline, CDR1 SNHLY and CDR2 FYNNEI. Trimming removed 0 bases from V and 4 bases from J, with 10 bases in between. The CDR3, as DNA: TGTGCCAGCAGTGAAGCTCATTGGTCATACAATGAGCAGTTCTTC. Its translation: CASSEAHWSYNEQFF.

This chain joins TRBV6-5 and TRBJ2-7; D unresolved. Per the germline V gene, CDR1 is MNHEY and CDR2 is SVGAGI. The length of the CDR3 is 13 residues. Trimming stripped 5 bases from V and 2 bases from J, with 10 bases between. CDR3 bases: TGTGCCAGCAGTAAGGCGCAGACCTACGAGCAGTACTTC. It encodes CASSKAQTYEQYF.

This clone occurred once. This chain joins TRBV2 and TRBJ1-5; a weak D match, TRBD1 (6 bases). This CDR3 is built from 15 residues. Trimming cost V 5 bases and J 0 bases, with 11 bases left between them. Germline V gene data show CDR1 as SNHLY and CDR2 as FYNNEI. The CDR3 reads CASSLRTDSNQPQHF. CDR3 nucleotides: TGTGCCAGCAGTTTAAGGACAGATAGCAATCAGCCCCAGCATTTT.

This clone appeared a few times. V is TRBV14 and J is TRBJ2-3; D unresolved. Germline CDR1 reads SGHDN; CDR2 reads FVKESK. The CDR3 extends over 11 amino acids. The V end lost 5 bases, the J end lost 5 bases, and 5 bases lay between the germline ends. Here the CDR3 reads CASSYGDTQYF. CDR3 DNA sequence: TGTGCCAGCAGCTACGGAGATACGCAGTATTTT.

The chain combines TRBV6-5 with TRBJ1-5; D not certain. CDR1 is MNHEY and CDR2 is SVGAGI in the germline V gene. The CDR3 loop spans 15 amino acids. Trimming removed 2 bases at V and 1 base at J, with 9 bases between. CDR3 residues: CASSYGGNSNQPQHF. CDR3 DNA sequence: TGTGCCAGCAGTTACGGCGGGAACAGCAATCAGCCCCAGCATTTT.

This chain connects TRBV2 to TRBJ2-1, with D tentatively TRBD2 (5 bases). The length of the CDR3 is 16 residues. Germline V gene lookup returns CDR1 SNHLY and CDR2 FYNNEI. Deletions cut 7 bases from V and 7 bases from J, with 23 bases between. The CDR3 here is CASKSHLAPQRNEQFF. CDR3 DNA: TGTGCCAGCAAATCTCACCTAGCACCTCAGAGAAATGAGCAGTTCTTC. Drawing the rest from reference TRBV2 and TRBJ2-1, the complete variable domain is EPEVTQTPSHQVTQMGQEVILRCVPISNHLYFYWYRQILGQKVEFLVSFYNNEISEKSEIFDDQFSVERPDGSNFTLKIRSTKLEDSAMYFCASKSHLAPQRNEQFFGPGTRLTVL.

The chain is built from TRBV20-1 and TRBJ1-1, with D possibly being TRBD1 (6 bases). V gave up 3 bases and J gave up 7 bases, with 12 bases separating them. The CDR3 spans 12 residues. CDR1 DFQATT and CDR2 SNEGSKA come from the germline V gene (reference sequence). CDR3 nucleotides: TGCAGTGCTAGTAGGGGGGGTAATGAAGCTTTCTTT. This encodes CSASRGGNEAFF.

The chain combines TRBV7-9 with TRBJ2-7; TRBD2 is a possible D gene (5 bases). V was shortened by 5 bases and J by 5 bases, with 13 bases between the two germline ends. Germline CDR1 is SEHNR and CDR2 is FQNEAQ (reference sequence). This CDR3 region has 13 residues. The CDR3 sequence is CASSPPGMDEQYF. The CDR3 region has the DNA TGTGCCAGCAGCCCCCCGGGAATGGACGAGCAGTACTTC.

The chain has TRBV7-2 and TRBJ2-1; TRBD1 matches 8 bases. Germline CDR1 SGHTA, CDR2 FQGNSA. The CDR3 totals 15 residues. V lost 0 bases, J lost 9 bases, and 7 bases stayed unmatched. CDR3 bases: TGTGCCAGCAGCTTAGCGTTGGCAGGGGGCTCTGAGCAGTTCTTC. Residues: CASSLALAGGSEQFF.

The J gene is TRBJ1-3, the V gene TRBV28; D is undetermined. The CDR3 has 15 amino acids. The germline CDR1 and CDR2 sequences are MDHEN and SYDVKM. Deletions cut 7 bases from V and 2 bases from J, with 15 bases between. The CDR3 nucleotides read TGTGCCAGCACTCCGGGTTGGGTGCCTGGAAACACCATATATTTT. It specifies CASTPGWVPGNTIYF.

The CDR3 nucleotides are TGTGCCAGCAGCTTAGTAGCGGGGAGCATCACAGATACGCAGTATTTT. Its protein is CASSLVAGSITDTQYF. J is TRBJ2-3 and V is TRBV7-9; 8 nucleotides line up with TRBD2. There are 16 residues in the CDR3. The germline CDR1 and CDR2 sequences are SEHNR and FQNEAQ (reference sequence). V lost 1 base to trimming and J lost 2 bases; unmatched junction nucleotides: 5.

The chain joins TRBV12-3 or TRBV12-4 to TRBJ1-5; maybe TRBD1 (5 bases). The V end was cut by 5 bases, the J end by 0 bases, with 5 bases between. CDR3 length equals 13 residues. CDR3 amino acids: CASSGHSNQPQHF. CDR3 nucleotides: TGTGCCAGCAGTGGACATAGCAATCAGCCCCAGCATTTT.

DNA of the CDR3: TGTGCCAGCAGCCCACTAGCGGGAGGTTCCACCGGGGAGCTGTTTTTT. Its protein is CASSPLAGGSTGELFF. The V gene is TRBV5-6, the J gene TRBJ2-2; 12 bases are a match to TRBD2. V shed 4 bases and J 4 bases; nucleotides not matched to a gene: 5. This CDR3 has 16 residues. Per the germline V gene, CDR1 is SGHDT and CDR2 is YYEEEE.

The chain's CDR3 is CASSQGGSGSLKEQFF. The CDR3 nucleotides read TGTGCCAGCAGCCAAGGGGGTAGCGGGAGTTTAAAGGAGCAGTTCTTC. V usage is TRBV3-1 (or the pseudogene TRBV3-2) and J usage is TRBJ2-1; the match to TRBD2 covers 9 bases. The CDR3 runs 16 residues. CDR1 is LGHDT, CDR2 YNNKEL, per germline (reference sequence). V lost 1 base, J lost 10 bases, and 11 bases stayed unmatched.

The chain uses TRBV3-1 (or the pseudogene TRBV3-2) and TRBJ2-1; 13 bases are a match to TRBD2. The CDR3 runs to 15 residues. V shed 5 bases, J shed 7 bases, and the junction held 5 bases outside the gene matches. Per the germline V gene, CDR1 is LGHDT and CDR2 is YNNKEL (reference sequence). This CDR3 reads CASSRTSGSENEQFF. The CDR3 nucleotides read TGTGCCAGCAGCAGGACTAGCGGGAGTGAAAATGAGCAGTTCTTC.